This TCR beta chain was observed in a study of cytomegalovirus exposure and HLA in healthy donors. Whole-study context: Falling in the Caucasian-associated ancestry cluster were 80% to 90% of some 400 genotyped donors. Study observations and caveats: Other equally common chains were less clonally expanded than HLA-associated TCR beta chains, a later analysis showed.

To note about this clone: Its target is unknown.

This CDR3 is built from 14 residues. The V and J ends lost 8 bases and 5 bases respectively, with 19 bases between them. CDR1 is SGHNT and CDR2 is YYREEE in the germline V gene (reference sequence). In the PCR, 60 Vbeta and 13 Jbeta primers were used. The protocol was immunoSEQ multiplex PCR, while the TCRdb copy is restricted to in-frame clones and leaves out a portion. This sample has fewer than 200,000 clones, with roughly 87% found just once. The sample was PBMCs. The TCR originated in a girl under three years old in good health and CMV-seronegative. The rearrangement joins TRBV5-4 to TRBJ2-5, with D tentatively TRBD2 (6 bases). CDR3 bases: TGTGCCAGTCAGAGTAGGGGCCGGGGGGAGACCCAGTACTTC. It specifies CASQSRGRGETQYF.